The 30 T cell receptor beta chains reported below all come from one sample, sequenced in a study of post-analysis software for immune sequencing data. The study, taken as a whole, reports: The study found TRBV5-6, TRBV5-1 and TRBV20-1 among several TRBV segments more frequent in patients than controls.

The antigens these receptors bind are not known. Carried by the TCR beta cDNA libraries were unique molecular identifiers. A single record per CDR3 protein comes from TCRdb applying MiXCR to the PCR reads. The sample shows 750,000 to 950,000 distinct CDR3 sequences, about 57% of them seen only once. Sequencing was performed on blood. The source is a girl under 18 with multiple sclerosis.

This chain joins TRBV15 and TRBJ2-7; D gene ambiguous. Germline CDR1 and CDR2: LNHNV and YYDKDF (reference sequence). The CDR3 has 14 residues. Trimming cost V 4 bases and J 0 bases, with 10 bases left between them. Here the CDR3 reads CATSTRKDSYEQYF. The CDR3 bases are TGTGCCACCAGCACGAGGAAGGACTCCTACGAGCAGTACTTC.

The J gene is TRBJ2-4, the V gene TRBV5-1; no clear D gene. The better agreement between TRBJ2-7 and the DNA end casts doubt on the J call. Germline V gene data show CDR1 as SGHRS and CDR2 as YFSETQ. This CDR3 spans 14 amino acids. This CDR3 reads CASSIDSSGPEQYF. DNA of the CDR3: TGCGCCAGCAGTATCGACTCCTCAGGCCCCGAGCAGTACTTC.

The V and J genes are TRBV20-1 and TRBJ2-3; 12 bases match TRBD2. Germline-derived CDR1 and CDR2 are DFQATT and SNEGSKA (reference sequence). V lost 3 bases to trimming and J lost 5 bases; unmatched junction nucleotides: 6. The CDR3 loop spans 15 amino acids. The DNA of the CDR3 is TGCAGTGCTAGTGACCTAGCGGGAGGGCGAGATACGCAGTATTTT. Translation: CSASDLAGGRDTQYF.

This chain links TRBV7-8 with TRBJ2-1; TRBD2 matches at 8 bases. From germline, CDR1 is SGHVS and CDR2 FQNEAQ. J was trimmed by 4 bases and V by 1 base; bases with no gene match: 9. CDR3 size: 17 residues. Written as DNA, the CDR3 is TGTGCCAGCAGCTTAGTAGATGGCGGGGGGACTTACAATGAGCAGTTCTTC. Translation: CASSLVDGGGTYNEQFF.

The DNA for the CDR3 is TGCGCCAGCAGCTTGGAGGCCAGGGAGCAAGGAGATACGCAGTATTTT. It yields the protein CASSLEAREQGDTQYF. The chain links TRBV5-1 to TRBJ2-3; perhaps D is TRBD1 or TRBD2 (5 bases each). This CDR3 spans 16 amino acids. Per the germline V gene, CDR1 is SGHRS and CDR2 is YFSETQ. V was trimmed by 0 bases and J by 5 bases, leaving 16 bases between them.

The chain combines TRBV15 with TRBJ2-1; 10 nucleotides align to TRBD2. J was trimmed by 9 bases and V by 1 base; bases with no gene match: 12. CDR3 size: 17 residues. Germline CDR1 is LNHNV and CDR2 is YYDKDF (reference sequence). The CDR3 DNA sequence: TGTGCCACCAGCAGAGTACGAGGGCTAGCGGGAGCCGTTGAGCAGTTCTTC. It encodes CATSRVRGLAGAVEQFF.

The CDR3: CSAREHGPRGEQYF. The CDR3 nucleotides are TGCAGTGCTAGAGAGCACGGACCCCGGGGCGAGCAGTACTTC. The rearrangement links TRBV20-1 to TRBJ2-7; D possibly corresponds to TRBD2 (5 bases). The V gene lost 0 bases and the J gene lost 6 bases, with 15 bases spanning the gap. Germline V gene sequence: CDR1 DFQATT, CDR2 SNEGSKA (reference sequence). The length of the CDR3 is 14 residues.

Only a few counts were recorded for this clonotype. The V call is TRBV25-1, the J call TRBJ1-2; no clear D gene. Trimming took 2 bases from V and 8 from J, leaving 9 bases between them. The CDR3 has 12 residues. Germline values: CDR1 MGHDK, CDR2 SYGVNS. CDR3 loop: CASSEQFGGYTF. CDR3 coding DNA: TGTGCCAGCAGTGAACAGTTTGGAGGCTACACCTTC.

This clonotype was seen a single time. V gene TRBV5-1 combines with J gene TRBJ2-7, with a tentative D call TRBD2 (5 bases). The CDR3 has 16 residues. CDR1 is SGHRS and CDR2 is YFSETQ in the germline V gene. V was pared by 4 bases and J by 3 bases, with 20 bases between. The CDR3 sequence is CASSPEARRVLYEQYF. The CDR3 DNA reads TGCGCCAGCAGCCCGGAGGCTAGGCGGGTGCTCTACGAGCAGTACTTC. Drawing the rest from reference TRBV5-1 and TRBJ2-7, the complete variable domain is KAGVTQTPRYLIKTRGQQVTLSCSPISGHRSVSWYQQTPGQGLQFLFEYFSETQRNKGNFPGRFSGRQFSNSRSEMNVSTLELGDSALYLCASSPEARRVLYEQYFGPGTRLTVT.

This chain joins TRBV7-9 and TRBJ2-1; 8 bases line up with TRBD2. Germline CDR1 SEHNR, CDR2 FQNEAQ (reference sequence). Trimming removed 1 base from V and 7 bases from J; junction bases left unmatched: 9. There are 16 residues in the CDR3. In nucleotides, the CDR3 is TGTGCCAGCAGCTTAGAGTGGAGCGGGAGAAGTAATGAGCAGTTCTTC. Protein: CASSLEWSGRSNEQFF.

J is TRBJ2-7 and V is TRBV7-9; 7 nucleotides match TRBD2. The CDR3 has 16 residues. CDR1 and CDR2 (germline): SEHNR, FQNEAQ (reference sequence). Trimming took 1 base from V and 0 from J; bases not matched to a gene: 6. CDR3 in DNA: TGTGCCAGCAGCTTAGACCGCCTAGCGGACTCCTACGAGCAGTACTTC. It encodes CASSLDRLADSYEQYF.

The chain employs TRBV6-5 and TRBJ2-3; a weak D match, TRBD2 (7 bases). The CDR3 is 15 amino acids. Between the trimmed V and J ends, which lost 7 bases and 0 bases, there was a span of 14 bases. Germline V gene data show CDR1 as MNHEY and CDR2 as SVGAGI. As DNA, the CDR3 is TGTGCCAGCAATGAGGGGGGGGCTAGCACAGATACGCAGTATTTT. Translated, it gives CASNEGGASTDTQYF.

CDR3 amino acids: CATSDHGQDQPQHF. The CDR3, as DNA: TGTGCCACCAGTGACCATGGACAGGATCAGCCCCAGCATTTT. This chain uses TRBV24-1 with TRBJ1-5, with TRBD1 matching over 7 bases. CDR1 and CDR2 from the germline V gene are KGHDR and SFDVKD. The CDR3 consists of 14 residues. Trimming took 4 bases from V and 5 from J; bases not matched to a gene: 4.

The CDR3 sequence: CASSFGWEGRRSSYNEQFF. CDR3 nucleotide sequence: TGTGCCAGCAGTTTCGGGTGGGAGGGCCGTCGTAGCTCCTACAATGAGCAGTTCTTC. This chain connects TRBV12-3 or TRBV12-4 to TRBJ2-1; 7 nucleotides agree with TRBD2. Trimming at V came to 3 bases and at J to 0 bases, leaving 14 bases not matched to a gene. CDR3 size: 19 residues.

This clonotype was seen just once. The chain is built from TRBV7-3 and TRBJ2-7; 8 nucleotides align to TRBD1. The germline gives CDR1 SGHTA, CDR2 FQGTGA. Trimming took 5 bases from V and 4 from J; bases not matched to a gene: 7. The CDR3 has 14 amino acids. DNA of the CDR3: TGTGCCAGCAGCCCAGAAGACAGGGGATACGAGCAGTACTTC. It yields the protein CASSPEDRGYEQYF. Combining the CDR3 with reference TRBV7-3 and TRBJ2-7 gives the whole variable domain GAGVSQTPSNKVTEKGKYVELRCDPISGHTALYWYRQSLGQGPEFLIYFQGTGAADDSGLPNDRFFAVRPEGSVSTLKIQRTERGDSAVYLCASSPEDRGYEQYFGPGTRLTVT.

The chain couples TRBV5-6 to TRBJ2-3; D not resolved. The V and J ends lost 2 bases and 4 bases respectively, with 8 bases between them. The CDR3 loop spans 13 amino acids. Germline assignment: CDR1 SGHDT and CDR2 YYEEEE. The CDR3 region is CASSFGRPDTQYF. The DNA of the CDR3 is TGTGCCAGCAGCTTCGGCCGCCCAGATACGCAGTATTTT.

The J gene is TRBJ1-5, the V gene TRBV27; tentatively, D is TRBD1 (6 bases). Trimming took off 6 bases at V and 6 bases at J, with 18 bases between the two ends. This CDR3 contains 15 residues. Germline CDR1 reads MNHEY; CDR2 reads SMNVEV (reference sequence). The CDR3 loop reads CASRPGGAMSQPQHF. In DNA form, the CDR3 reads TGTGCCAGCAGGCCGGGGGGGGCGATGAGTCAGCCCCAGCATTTT.

On this clonotype: With a much larger clone just one base away, this may be a read error. The CDR3 region has the DNA TGCAGCGTTGAAGTGTTGGGGGAGACCCAGTACTTC. This codes for CSVEVLGETQYF. V usage is TRBV29-1 and J usage is TRBJ2-7; D unclear. The DNA matches TRBJ2-5 better at its end, which makes the J call doubtful. Germline lookup yields CDR1 SQVTM and CDR2 ANQGSEA. CDR3 size: 12 residues.

This clonotype was seen a single time. The CDR3 sequence is CSAQPPSTDTQYF. The CDR3, as DNA: TGCAGTGCTCAGCCGCCGAGCACAGATACGCAGTATTTT. The chain couples TRBV20-1 to TRBJ2-3, with D uncertain. The germline CDR1 and CDR2 sequences are DFQATT and SNEGSKA (reference sequence). The CDR3 length is 13 residues. V shed 5 bases and J shed 0 bases, with 9 bases lying between them.

This chain joins TRBV10-2 and TRBJ1-1; D not certain. Trimming pared 2 bases from V and 0 bases from J, leaving 10 bases between. The CDR3 loop spans 15 amino acids. Germline V gives CDR1 WSHSY, CDR2 SAAADI. The CDR3 coding sequence is TGCGCCAGCAGTGAGGGCAGGCCCTTGAACACTGAAGCTTTCTTT. This translates into CASSEGRPLNTEAFF.

This chain connects TRBV7-2 to TRBJ2-7; D remains ambiguous. Germline V gene sequence: CDR1 SGHTA, CDR2 FQGNSA. The V end lost 4 bases, the J end lost 0 bases, and 7 bases lay between the germline ends. The CDR3 extends over 13 amino acids. The CDR3 region has the DNA TGTGCCAGCAGCTCCGTCTTCTCCTACGAGCAGTACTTC. Protein product: CASSSVFSYEQYF.

This clonotype turned up a few times. The CDR3 nucleotides read TGTGCCAGCAGCCGGTCGGGAGAAAAACTGTTTTTT. Amino acid sequence: CASSRSGEKLFF. The rearrangement uses TRBV7-2 and TRBJ1-4, with D unresolved. This CDR3 region has 12 residues. Germline V gives CDR1 SGHTA, CDR2 FQGNSA. V was pared by 5 bases and J by 8 bases, with 9 bases between.

The chain joins TRBV6-5 to TRBJ1-3; no reliable D call. Trimming stripped 0 bases from V and 0 bases from J, with 6 bases between. CDR3 size: 15 residues. In germline, CDR1 is MNHEY, CDR2 SVGAGI. The CDR3 DNA sequence: TGTGCCAGCAGTTACTCCCTGATCTCTGGAAACACCATATATTTT. This codes for CASSYSLISGNTIYF.

As regards this clonotype: Sequence at one end of the junction differs from germline and may be a read error. The chain recombines TRBV7-2 with TRBJ1-1; D is unresolved. This CDR3 comprises 15 residues. Germline V gene sequence: CDR1 SGHTA, CDR2 FQGNSA. CDR3 sequence: CASGFNPGRGTEAFF. The DNA of the CDR3 is TGTGCCAGCGGCTTCAACCCCGGCAGAGGCACTGAAGCTTTCTTT.

This clonotype has a handful of counts. V and J are TRBV29-1 and TRBJ2-1; D might be TRBD2 (6 bases). Germline V CDR1 and CDR2: SQVTM, ANQGSEA. The V and J ends lost 6 bases and 14 bases respectively, with 20 bases between them. This CDR3 has 12 residues. In DNA, the CDR3 is TGCAGCGTAATTGTTAGCGGCCCGGGAAAGTTCTTC. It translates to CSVIVSGPGKFF.

This clonotype was recorded a few times. The V call is TRBV29-1, the J call TRBJ2-3; D might be TRBD2 (5 bases). Trimming removed 2 bases from V and 6 bases from J, with 6 bases in between. CDR1 is SQVTM, CDR2 ANQGSEA, per germline. The CDR3 has 11 amino acids. CDR3 DNA: TGCAGCGTTGAACCGGGGGATACGCAGTATTTT. Its protein product is CSVEPGDTQYF.

The rearrangement joins TRBV7-9 to TRBJ2-1; 10 bases are a match to TRBD2. CDR1 and CDR2 (germline): SEHNR, FQNEAQ (reference sequence). After removal of 5 bases from V and 4 bases from J, the junction contained 5 bases not matched to a gene. The CDR3 has 15 residues. This CDR3 is CASSRQGLAYNEQFF. CDR3 bases: TGTGCCAGCAGCCGGCAGGGACTAGCGTACAATGAGCAGTTCTTC. The full variable domain, in which reference TRBV7-9 and TRBJ2-1 provide the parts outside the CDR3, is DTGVSQNPRHKITKRGQNVTFRCDPISEHNRLYWYRQTLGQGPEFLTYFQNEAQLEKSRLLSDRFSAERPKGSFSTLEIQRTEQGDSAMYLCASSRQGLAYNEQFFGPGTRLTVL.

This clonotype was seen a handful of times. A junction boundary mismatches the germline segment, possibly from a read error. This chain links TRBV6-2 or TRBV6-3 with TRBJ2-7; D is uncertain. The CDR3 consists of 15 residues. From germline, CDR1 is MNHEY and CDR2 SVGEGT. CDR3 in amino acids: CASRPEAVPSYEQYF. The CDR3 DNA follows: TGTGCCAGCCGTCCAGAAGCAGTTCCCTCCTACGAACAGTACTTC.

The rearrangement joins TRBV5-1 to TRBJ2-4; the D gene could be TRBD1 or TRBD2 (5 bases each). The J call may be incorrect, as the DNA end agrees better with TRBJ2-7. The CDR3 extends over 13 amino acids. CDR1 is SGHRS and CDR2 is YFSETQ in the germline V gene. The CDR3 is CASSRGGFDEQYF. DNA for the CDR3: TGCGCCAGCAGCCGTGGGGGATTTGACGAGCAGTACTTC.

This clonotype was seen a handful of times. This chain connects TRBV21-1 to TRBJ2-5; the table names TRBD2, a call not compared with the DNA. The J call may not be correct, given that the DNA end is closer to TRBJ2-7. TRBV21-1 is described as a pseudogene. This CDR3 contains 15 residues. The chain's CDR3 is CASRIRAGRGGEQYF. The CDR3 nucleotides read TGTGCCAGCAGGATAAGAGCCGGGAGGGGTGGCGAGCAGTACTTC.